This T cell receptor (beta chain) was identified during a study of T-cell memory formation after mild COVID-19. In its sample, this clonotype was seen a few times. The antigen is not known. TCRdb recomputed calls from the 5' RACE reads with MiXCR, one row per CDR3 protein. The table records some 320,000 distinct CDR3 sequences, approximately 15% of them present only once. The germline gives CDR1 LGHDT, CDR2 YNNKEL (reference sequence). With 8 bases removed from V and 3 bases from J, the gap between germline ends came to 13 bases. This CDR3 contains 14 residues. Study-level points and caveats: Unconfirmed was the SARS-CoV-2 specificity of second-wave clones that peaked on day 37. CD4+ contracting clones were found mainly in CM and EM, and CD8+ ones in EMRA.

The TCR originated in a man aged 18 to 29 who had mild COVID-19 (a few samples of this study predate the infection). Cell type and time point are not known. V usage is TRBV3-1 and J usage is TRBJ2-2; either TRBD1 or TRBD2 may supply D (5 bases each). Material for sequencing was PBMCs or a T cell subset sorted from them (not recorded which). CDR3: CASCPVGDTGELFF. The CDR3 bases are TGTGCCAGCTGCCCCGTGGGGGACACCGGGGAGCTGTTTTTT.